The table lists the clone carrying this TCR beta chain with a count of one. Its matching antigen is unknown. Every patient relapsed after autologous stem cell transplantation, and brentuximab vedotin exposure varied. The record originates from a study of PD-1 blockade in classical Hodgkin lymphoma. The V gene end was trimmed by 6 bases and the J gene end by 8 bases; junction bases not matched to a gene: 1. This CDR3 spans 12 amino acids. CDR1 and CDR2 from the germline V gene are MNHEY and SMNVEV (reference sequence). Repertoires were generated with immunoSEQ multiplex PCR, while TCRdb's copy carries only in-frame clones and drops some. Of about 94,000 clones detected, 80% to 90% appear once; the ten largest clones hold approximately 12%. Study conclusions and caveats: Baseline diversity resembling that of newly diagnosed patients was seen in complete responders. Newly diagnosed patients had baseline TCR diversity that was reportedly lower than that of healthy donors.

The chain uses TRBV27 and TRBJ1-5; 10 bases match TRBD1. The starting material was peripheral blood mononuclear cells (PBMCs), obtained before the second cycle of nivolumab. The clonotype comes from a human donor with classical Hodgkin lymphoma. CDR3 sequence: CASRDRGKPQHF. The CDR3 region has the DNA TGTGCCAGCAGGGACAGGGGGAAGCCCCAGCATTTT.